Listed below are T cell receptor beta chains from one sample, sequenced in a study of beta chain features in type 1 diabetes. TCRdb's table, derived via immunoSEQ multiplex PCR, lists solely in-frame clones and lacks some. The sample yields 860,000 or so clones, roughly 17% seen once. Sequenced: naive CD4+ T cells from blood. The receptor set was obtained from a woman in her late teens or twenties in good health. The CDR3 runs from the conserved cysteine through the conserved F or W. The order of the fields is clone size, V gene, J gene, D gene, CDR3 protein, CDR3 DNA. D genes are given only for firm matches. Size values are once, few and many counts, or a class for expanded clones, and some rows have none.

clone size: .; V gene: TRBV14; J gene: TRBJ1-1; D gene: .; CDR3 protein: CASSQLTGQMNTEAFF; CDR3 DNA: TGTGCCAGCAGCCAACTAACGGGGCAGATGAACACTGAAGCTTTCTTT
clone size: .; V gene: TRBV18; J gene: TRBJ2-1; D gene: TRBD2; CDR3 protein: CASSPPTRRAGDLFF; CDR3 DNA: TGTGCCAGCTCACCACCAACCCGTAGAGCGGGAGACCTGTTCTTC
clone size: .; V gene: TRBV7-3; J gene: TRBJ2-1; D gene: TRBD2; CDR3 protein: CASSSRLAGVNEQFF; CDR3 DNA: TGTGCCAGCAGCTCGCGACTAGCGGGAGTCAATGAGCAGTTCTTC
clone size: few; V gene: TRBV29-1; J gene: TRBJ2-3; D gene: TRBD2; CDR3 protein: CSVDSAGGPGDTQYF; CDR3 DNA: TGCAGCGTTGACTCAGCGGGAGGGCCTGGAGATACGCAGTATTTT
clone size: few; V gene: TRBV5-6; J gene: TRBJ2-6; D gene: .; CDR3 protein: CASSSTGSGANVLTF; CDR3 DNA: TGTGCCAGCAGCTCTACAGGTTCTGGGGCCAACGTCCTGACTTTC
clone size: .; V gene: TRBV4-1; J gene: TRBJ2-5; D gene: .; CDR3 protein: CASSLSGQQETQYF; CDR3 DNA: TGCGCCAGCAGCCTAAGCGGACAGCAAGAGACCCAGTACTTC
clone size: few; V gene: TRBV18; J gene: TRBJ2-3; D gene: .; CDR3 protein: CASSPRAGTDTQYF; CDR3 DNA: TGTGCCAGCTCACCAAGGGCCGGCACAGATACGCAGTATTTT
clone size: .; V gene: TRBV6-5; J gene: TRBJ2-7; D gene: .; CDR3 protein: CASRPLGGGGEQYF; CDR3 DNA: TGTGCCAGCAGACCCCTGGGGGGTGGAGGCGAGCAGTACTTC
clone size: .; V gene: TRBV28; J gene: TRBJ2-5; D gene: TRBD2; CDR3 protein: CASSLTGGTETQYF; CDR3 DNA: TGTGCCAGCAGTTTAACGGGAGGGACAGAGACCCAGTACTTC
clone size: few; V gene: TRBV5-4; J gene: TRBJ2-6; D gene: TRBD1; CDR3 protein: CASSLGVTGVSGANVLTF; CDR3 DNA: TGTGCCAGCAGCTTGGGAGTGACAGGGGTCTCTGGGGCCAACGTCCTGACTTTC
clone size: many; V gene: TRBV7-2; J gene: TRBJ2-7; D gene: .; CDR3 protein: CASSLVHEQYF; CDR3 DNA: TGTGCCAGCAGCTTAGTCCACGAGCAGTACTTC
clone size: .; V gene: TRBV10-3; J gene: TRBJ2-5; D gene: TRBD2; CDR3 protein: CAISEGGSSGVSETQYF; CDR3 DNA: TGTGCCATCAGTGAGGGGGGTTCTAGCGGGGTTTCGGAGACCCAGTACTTC
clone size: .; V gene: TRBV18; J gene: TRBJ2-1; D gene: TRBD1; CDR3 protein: CASSPRQGANNEQFF; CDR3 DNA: TGTGCCAGCTCACCCCGACAGGGGGCCAACAATGAGCAGTTCTTC
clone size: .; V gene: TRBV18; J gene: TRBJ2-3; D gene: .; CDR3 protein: CASSPLFGKNLDTDTQYF; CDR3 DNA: TGTGCCAGCTCACCACTCTTCGGGAAAAACCTTGACACAGATACGCAGTATTTT
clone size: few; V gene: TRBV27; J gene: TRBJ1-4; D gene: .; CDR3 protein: CASRSDWGSEKLFF; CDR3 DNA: TGTGCCAGCAGATCCGACTGGGGGTCTGAAAAACTGTTTTTT
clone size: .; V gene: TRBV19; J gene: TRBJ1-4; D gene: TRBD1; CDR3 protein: CASTLGTASNEKLFF; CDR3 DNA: TGTGCCAGTACCCTAGGGACAGCCTCCAATGAAAAACTGTTTTTT
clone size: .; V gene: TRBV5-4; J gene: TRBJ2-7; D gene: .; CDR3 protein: CASSSNRPGARHEQYF; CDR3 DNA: TGTGCCAGCAGCTCCAACCGGCCGGGAGCCCGGCACGAGCAGTACTTC
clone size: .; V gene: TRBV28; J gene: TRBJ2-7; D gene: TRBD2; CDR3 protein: CASGIIAGRNEQYF; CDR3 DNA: TGTGCCAGCGGTATAATAGCGGGACGGAACGAGCAGTACTTC
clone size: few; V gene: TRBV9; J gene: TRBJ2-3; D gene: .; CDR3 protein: CASSDRGVGTDTQYF; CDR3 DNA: TGTGCCAGCAGCGATAGGGGGGTTGGCACAGATACGCAGTATTTT